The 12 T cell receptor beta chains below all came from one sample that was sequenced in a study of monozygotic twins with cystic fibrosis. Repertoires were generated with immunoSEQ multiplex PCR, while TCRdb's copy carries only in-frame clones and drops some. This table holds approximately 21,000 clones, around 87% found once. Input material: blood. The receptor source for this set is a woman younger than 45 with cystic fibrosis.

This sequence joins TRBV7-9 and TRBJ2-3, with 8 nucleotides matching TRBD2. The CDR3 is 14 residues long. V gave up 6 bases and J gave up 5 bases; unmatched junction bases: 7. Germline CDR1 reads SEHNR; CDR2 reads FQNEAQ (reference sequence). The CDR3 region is CASRRPGGEDTQYF. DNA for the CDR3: TGTGCCAGCAGACGTCCCGGGGGGGAAGATACGCAGTATTTT.

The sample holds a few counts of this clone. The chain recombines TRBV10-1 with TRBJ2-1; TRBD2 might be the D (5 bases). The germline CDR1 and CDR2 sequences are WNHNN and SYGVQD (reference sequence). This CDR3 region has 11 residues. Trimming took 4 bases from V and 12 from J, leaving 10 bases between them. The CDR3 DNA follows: TGCGCCAGCAGTGCCGGGAATCGGCAGTTCTTC. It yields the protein CASSAGNRQFF.

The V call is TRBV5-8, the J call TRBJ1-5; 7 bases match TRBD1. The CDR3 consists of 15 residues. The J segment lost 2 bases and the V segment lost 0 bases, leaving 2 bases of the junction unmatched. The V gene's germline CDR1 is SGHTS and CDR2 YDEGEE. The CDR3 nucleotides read TGTGCCAGCAGCTTGGGTGGGACAGGCAATCAGCCCCAGCATTTT. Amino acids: CASSLGGTGNQPQHF.

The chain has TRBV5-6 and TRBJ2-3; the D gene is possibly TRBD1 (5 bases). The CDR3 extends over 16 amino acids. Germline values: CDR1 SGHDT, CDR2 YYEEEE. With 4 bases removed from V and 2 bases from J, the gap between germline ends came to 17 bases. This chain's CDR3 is CASSGPGYELTDTQYF. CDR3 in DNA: TGTGCCAGCAGCGGCCCAGGGTACGAGCTCACAGATACGCAGTATTTT.

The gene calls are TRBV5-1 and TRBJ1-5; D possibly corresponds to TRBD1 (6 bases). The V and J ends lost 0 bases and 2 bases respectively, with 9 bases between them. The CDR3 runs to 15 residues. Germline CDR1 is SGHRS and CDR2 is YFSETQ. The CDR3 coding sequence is TGCGCCAGCAGCTTGGTGGCAGGGGGCAATCAGCCCCAGCATTTT. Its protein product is CASSLVAGGNQPQHF.

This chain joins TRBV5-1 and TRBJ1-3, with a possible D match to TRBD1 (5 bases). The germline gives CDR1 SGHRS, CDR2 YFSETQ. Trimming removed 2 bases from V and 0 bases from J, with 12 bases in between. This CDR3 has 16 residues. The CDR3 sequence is CASSLDDSFSGNTIYF. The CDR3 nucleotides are TGCGCCAGCAGCTTAGATGACAGCTTCTCTGGAAACACCATATATTTT.

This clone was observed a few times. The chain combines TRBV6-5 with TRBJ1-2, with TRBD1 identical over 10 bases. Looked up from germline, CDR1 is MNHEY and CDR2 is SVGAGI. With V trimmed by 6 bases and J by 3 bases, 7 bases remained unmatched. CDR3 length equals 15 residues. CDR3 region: CASRQGQGTYYGYTF. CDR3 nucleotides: TGTGCCAGCAGGCAGGGACAGGGGACGTACTATGGCTACACCTTC.

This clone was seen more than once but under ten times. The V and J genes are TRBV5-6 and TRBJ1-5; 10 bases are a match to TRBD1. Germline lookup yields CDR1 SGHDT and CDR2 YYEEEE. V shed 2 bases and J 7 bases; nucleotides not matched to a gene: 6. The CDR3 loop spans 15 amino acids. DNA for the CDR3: TGTGCCAGCAGCTTTGGGACAGGGGCCGACCAGCCCCAGCATTTT. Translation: CASSFGTGADQPQHF.

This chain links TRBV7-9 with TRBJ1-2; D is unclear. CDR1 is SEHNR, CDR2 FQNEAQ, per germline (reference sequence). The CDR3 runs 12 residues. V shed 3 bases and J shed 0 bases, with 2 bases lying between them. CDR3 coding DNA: TGTGCCAGCAGCTTGGCTAACTATGGCTACACCTTC. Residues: CASSLANYGYTF.

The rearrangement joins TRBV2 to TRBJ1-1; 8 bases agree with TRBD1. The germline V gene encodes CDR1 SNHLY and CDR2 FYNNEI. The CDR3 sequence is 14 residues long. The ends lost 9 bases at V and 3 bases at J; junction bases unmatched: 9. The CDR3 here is CARFDRGGYTEAFF. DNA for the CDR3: TGTGCCAGATTCGACAGGGGAGGTTACACTGAAGCTTTCTTT.

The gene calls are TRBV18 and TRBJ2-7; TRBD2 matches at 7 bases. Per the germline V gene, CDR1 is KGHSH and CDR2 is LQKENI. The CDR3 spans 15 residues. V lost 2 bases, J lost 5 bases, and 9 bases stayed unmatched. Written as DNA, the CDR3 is TGTGCCAGCTCACCAAACCTCAACGCGGGGGACGAGCAGTACTTC. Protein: CASSPNLNAGDEQYF.

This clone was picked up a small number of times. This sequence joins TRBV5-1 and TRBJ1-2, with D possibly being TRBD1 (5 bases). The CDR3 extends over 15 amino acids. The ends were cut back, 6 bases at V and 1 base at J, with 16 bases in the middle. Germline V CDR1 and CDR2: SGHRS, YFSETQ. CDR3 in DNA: TGCGCCAGCAAACAGGAAATTTCCTTTAACTATGGCTACACCTTC. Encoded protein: CASKQEISFNYGYTF.